This T cell receptor beta chain was observed in a study of shared clonotypes between healthy human individuals (dated by TCRdb to 2018 to 2020). Describing the broader study: The cohort comprised a couple of women and a few men aged 18 to 49 years. The study deeply sequenced blood TCR repertoires of about 5 healthy adults to estimate repertoire size and the extent of clonotype sharing between individuals. Between about 0.9 and 8.9 billion PBMCs per donor were obtained by leukapheresis. Different laboratories and diverse techniques were used to prepare libraries and sequence TCR repertoires, to increase sequencing depth and limit assay-specific biases. General findings and caveats noted by the study authors: Sampling was restricted to blood, and TCR repertoires in tissue are likely to differ from TCR repertoires in blood. The small number of donors limited the genetic and exposure-history diversity represented. Based on pairwise subsampling, the degree of clonotype sharing among donors was expected to be affected by sequencing depth.

The CDR3, cysteine through phenylalanine, is 15 amino acids long. Only the CDR3 part of the read is kept: 45 bases, read in frame from the first base. CDR1 and CDR2 are drawn from the germline V gene: MDHEN, SYDVKM. The junction carries 10 bases between V and J, which are trimmed by 2 bases and 3 bases respectively. The donors were healthy, HIV-negative adults with no recently reported acute infections or vaccinations. Every donor was a Caucasian adult living in Nashville, Tennessee, USA. In the unsorted samples, tens of millions of PBMCs were counted, and genomic DNA was extracted using the QIAamp DNA Blood Mini kit. Blood was collected by leukapheresis, and PBMCs were isolated by Ficoll-Histopaque density gradient centrifugation and then cryopreserved in liquid nitrogen vapor phase. A remark on this clone: No antigen is known for it. Base qualities were left out, and no much larger clone turns up one base away.

TCR CDR3 regions were amplified from genomic DNA by multiplex PCR using the deep immunoSEQ assay. Extracted genomic DNA from each cell subset was spread evenly across all wells of several immunoSEQ 96-well plates, with each plate serving as a replicate. For unsorted PBMC, around 300 ng genomic DNA, equal to approximately 30,000 T cell genomes, was loaded into each replicate PCR. Genomic DNA from unsorted PBMC was sequenced over ten immunoSEQ deep assay plates. The purified libraries were quantified using a Qubit 3.0 fluorometer, sized with a Bioanalyzer 2100, and then quantified again using the KAPA Library Quantification kit. Every immunoSEQ 96-well plate was sequenced on a dedicated single-read 150-cycle Illumina NextSeq 550 flow cell. The authors processed their data as follows. Because the immunoSEQ output included only junctional sequences and no quality scores, the filtering could not be the same as the filtering used for full-length reads. To assign V/J genes and CDR3, sequences were annotated using PyIR, a Python wrapper for IgBLAST v1.9, with IMGT germline references. Reads with weak V/J assignments (E-value above 1e-6), missing CDR3, stop codons, out-of-frame junctions, or ambiguous translated residues were removed. A V3J clonotype was defined by an identical inferred V gene, J gene, and CDR3 amino acid sequence. To compute the percentage overlap between repertoires, the number of shared unique clonotypes was divided by the size of the smaller repertoire. RTK rarefaction, the Chao1 estimator, and Recon v2.1 estimates of unobserved clonotypes were used to assess repertoire richness. TCRdb mirrors the immuneACCESS table, restricted to in-frame sequences. Some clones are absent from its copies; in checked studies, under half trace to an unresolved V gene, and the reason for the others is unknown. V and J calls plus clone size are reproduced from that table; the DNA served to infer D and trimming. In this sample the table shows about 520,000 clones, approximately 78% of which occur a single time. About 12% of the sample lies in the top ten.

The sequence joins TRBV28 to TRBJ2-2, and TRBD2 may be the D gene, going by 5 matching bases. This clonotype was sampled from a woman between 40 and 55 years old in good health. Some clones in this sample may be carry-over from other donors' samples. Sequenced material: PBMCs. CDR3 reads: CASSLISRDTGELFF. The base sequence is TGTGCCAGCAGTTTAATCTCGAGGGACACCGGGGAGCTGTTTTTT.